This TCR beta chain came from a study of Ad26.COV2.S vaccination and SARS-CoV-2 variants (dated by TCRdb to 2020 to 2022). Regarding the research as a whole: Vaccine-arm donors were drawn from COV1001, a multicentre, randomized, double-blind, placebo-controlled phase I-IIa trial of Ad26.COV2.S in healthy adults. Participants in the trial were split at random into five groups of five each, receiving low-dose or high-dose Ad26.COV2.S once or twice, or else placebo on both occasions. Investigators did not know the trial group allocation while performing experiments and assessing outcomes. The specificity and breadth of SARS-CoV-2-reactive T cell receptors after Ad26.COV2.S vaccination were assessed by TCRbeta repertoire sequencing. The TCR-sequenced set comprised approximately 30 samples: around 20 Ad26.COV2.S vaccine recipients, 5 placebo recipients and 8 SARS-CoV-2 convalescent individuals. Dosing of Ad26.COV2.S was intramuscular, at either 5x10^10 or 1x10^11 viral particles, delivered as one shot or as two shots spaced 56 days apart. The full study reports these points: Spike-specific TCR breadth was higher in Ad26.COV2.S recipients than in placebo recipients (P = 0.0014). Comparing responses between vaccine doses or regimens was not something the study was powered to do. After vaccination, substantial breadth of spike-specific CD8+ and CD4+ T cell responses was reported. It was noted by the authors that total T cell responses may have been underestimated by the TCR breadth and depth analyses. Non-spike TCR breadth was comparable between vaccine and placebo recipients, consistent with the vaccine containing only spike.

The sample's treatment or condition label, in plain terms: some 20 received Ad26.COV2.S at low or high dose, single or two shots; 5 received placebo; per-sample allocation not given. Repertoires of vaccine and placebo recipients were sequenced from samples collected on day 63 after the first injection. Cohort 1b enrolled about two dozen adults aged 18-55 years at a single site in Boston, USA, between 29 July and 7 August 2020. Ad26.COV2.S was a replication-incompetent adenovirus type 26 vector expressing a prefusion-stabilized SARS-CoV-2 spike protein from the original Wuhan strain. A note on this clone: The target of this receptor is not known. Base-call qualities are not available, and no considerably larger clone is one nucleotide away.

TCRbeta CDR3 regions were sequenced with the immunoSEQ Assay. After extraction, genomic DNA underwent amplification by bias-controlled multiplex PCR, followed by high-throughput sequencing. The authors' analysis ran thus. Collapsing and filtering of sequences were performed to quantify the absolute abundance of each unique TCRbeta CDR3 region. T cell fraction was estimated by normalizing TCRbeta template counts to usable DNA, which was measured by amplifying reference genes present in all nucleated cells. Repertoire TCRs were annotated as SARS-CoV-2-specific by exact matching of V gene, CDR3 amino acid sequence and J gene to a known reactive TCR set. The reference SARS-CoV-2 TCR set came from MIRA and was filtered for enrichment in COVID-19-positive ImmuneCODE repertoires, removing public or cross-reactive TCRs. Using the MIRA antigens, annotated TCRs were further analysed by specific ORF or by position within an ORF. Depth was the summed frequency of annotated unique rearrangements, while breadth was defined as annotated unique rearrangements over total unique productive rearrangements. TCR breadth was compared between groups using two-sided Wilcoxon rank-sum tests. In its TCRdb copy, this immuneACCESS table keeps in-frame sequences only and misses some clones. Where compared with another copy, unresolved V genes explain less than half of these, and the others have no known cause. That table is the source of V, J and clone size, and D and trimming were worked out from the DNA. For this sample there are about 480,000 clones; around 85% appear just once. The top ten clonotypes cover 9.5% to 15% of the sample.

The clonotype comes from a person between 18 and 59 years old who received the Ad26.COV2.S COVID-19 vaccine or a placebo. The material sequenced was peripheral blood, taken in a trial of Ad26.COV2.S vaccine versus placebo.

For the CDR3, the sequence is CASSSGGPTSYEQYF. The nucleotide sequence is given as TGTGCCAGCAGCTCCGGCGGGCCGACCTCCTACGAGCAGTACTTC. Here the chain combines TRBV6-5 and TRBJ2-7; a tentative D call is TRBD2 (5 bases match). As encoded in the germline V gene, CDR1 is MNHEY while CDR2 is SVGAGI. V loses 6 bases, J loses 0 bases, and the germline ends lie 15 bases apart. The CDR3 measures 15 amino acids from cysteine to phenylalanine. The retained sequence is limited to the CDR3, 45 bases, with the frame set at the first base.